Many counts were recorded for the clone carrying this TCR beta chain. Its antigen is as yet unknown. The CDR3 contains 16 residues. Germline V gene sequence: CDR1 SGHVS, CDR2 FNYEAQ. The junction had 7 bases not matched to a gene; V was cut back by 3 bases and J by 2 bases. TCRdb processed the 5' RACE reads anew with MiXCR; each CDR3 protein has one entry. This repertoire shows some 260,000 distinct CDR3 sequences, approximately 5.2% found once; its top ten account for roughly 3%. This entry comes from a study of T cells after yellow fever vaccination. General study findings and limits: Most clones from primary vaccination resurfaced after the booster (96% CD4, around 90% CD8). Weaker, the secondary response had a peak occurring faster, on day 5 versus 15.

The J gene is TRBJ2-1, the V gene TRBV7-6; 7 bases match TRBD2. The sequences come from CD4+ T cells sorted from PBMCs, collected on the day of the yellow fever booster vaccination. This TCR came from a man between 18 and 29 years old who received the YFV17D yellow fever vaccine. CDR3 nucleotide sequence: TGTGCCAGCAGCTTGGGTTCTAGCGGAACCTACAATGAGCAGTTCTTC. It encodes CASSLGSSGTYNEQFF.